This T cell receptor beta chain was identified during a study of human T cells and chemical hapten exposure. Germline CDR1 ENHRY, CDR2 SYGVKD. Trimming took 8 bases from V and 3 from J, leaving 13 bases between them. This CDR3 region has 13 residues. This clonotype was recorded many times. Regarding time point: pre-sensitization, week 0. Treatment denoted: therapeutic diphenylcyclopropenone sensitization with weekly scalp DPC. TCRdb redid the calling of the RACE reads with MiXCR, one entry per CDR3 protein. The repertoire has about 110,000 distinct CDR3 sequences, 9.5% to 15% of them found once; the top ten carry about 1.6%.

This chain uses TRBV10-3 with TRBJ1-1, with D hard to call. This sample comprised whole blood, obtained in connection with sensitization to the hapten diphenylcyclopropenone (DPC). The sequence was obtained from a woman between 45 and 65 years old with alopecia areata. Some clones in this sample may be carry-over from other donors' samples. This CDR3 reads CAISSNLDTEAFF. The CDR3 DNA sequence: TGTGCCATCTCCTCTAACCTAGACACTGAAGCTTTCTTT.